One T cell receptor (beta chain) is described in this entry. What it recognizes is unknown. The V gene's germline CDR1 is SGHAT and CDR2 FQNNGV. CDR3 length: 18 residues. V gave up 0 bases and J gave up 2 bases, with 20 bases separating them. The sample is drawn from a study of chemoradiotherapy in HPV16-positive cancers. Turning to the study itself: Candidate HPV-specific clones and shared TCR motifs came from two HPV16-positive patients.

Over chemoradiotherapy, repertoires were sampled more than once. The repertoire was sequenced with immunoSEQ multiplex PCR; TCRdb's copy has only in-frame clones and lacks some. The data hold roughly 15,000 clones, with 75% to 80% observed a single time. The study's findings and limits: Candidate HPV-specific clones and E7-related TCR motifs grew in tumor during treatment. The functional HPV-specific definition rests on just a couple of HPV16-positive patients.

Sampling was performed from a patient who underwent chemoradiotherapy. This clonotype was sampled from a human donor with HPV-associated anogenital cancer. The chain employs TRBV11-2 and TRBJ2-7, with a weak D call TRBD1 (7 bases). The DNA for the CDR3 is TGTGCCAGCAGCTTAGAACGAGGAGGGGGCAGTTCCCCCTACGAGCAGTACTTC. Translation gives CASSLERGGGSSPYEQYF.